A selection of T cell receptor beta chains follows, all from one sample in a study of early T cells in non-severe SARS-CoV-2 infection. TCRdb analysed the 5' RACE reads with MiXCR anew, one entry per CDR3 protein. The sample has fewer than 30,000 distinct CDR3 sequences, 4% to 5.5% seen once. Sequenced: whole blood. These receptors came from an adult who was a healthcare worker with PCR-confirmed SARS-CoV-2 infection or an uninfected control (not recorded which). The CDR3 runs from the conserved cysteine through the conserved F or W. Each record gives: clone size, V gene, J gene, D gene, CDR3 DNA, CDR3 protein. D genes are given only for firm matches. Clone size is shown for a subset of rows, as once, few, many or a class of expanded clone.

abundance: many; v_gene: TRBV7-8; j_gene: TRBJ2-7; d_gene: TRBD2; CDR3nt: TGTGCCAGCAGCTTAACTTCGGGGGGGGCCTACGAGCAGTACTTC; CDR3aa: CASSLTSGGAYEQYF
abundance: many; v_gene: TRBV18; j_gene: TRBJ2-5; d_gene: .; CDR3nt: TGTGCCAGCTCCCCAATGGGAGTGACCGAGACCCAGTACTTC; CDR3aa: CASSPMGVTETQYF
abundance: few; v_gene: TRBV3-1; j_gene: TRBJ1-1; d_gene: .; CDR3nt: TGTGCCAGCAGCCCCTGGGGGGACACTGAAGCTTTCTTT; CDR3aa: CASSPWGDTEAFF
abundance: many; v_gene: TRBV6-5; j_gene: TRBJ2-5; d_gene: TRBD1; CDR3nt: TGTGCCAGCAGTTCCGGGACAGGGATGTACCAAGAGACCCAGTACTTC; CDR3aa: CASSSGTGMYQETQYF
abundance: many; v_gene: TRBV7-3; j_gene: TRBJ2-7; d_gene: .; CDR3nt: TGTGCCAGCAGCTTAAACATCGTCGAGAGACAGTACTTC; CDR3aa: CASSLNIVERQYF
abundance: .; v_gene: TRBV19; j_gene: TRBJ1-3; d_gene: .; CDR3nt: TGTGCCAGCCTTATGCAGGGATCGGGGAACACCATATATTTT; CDR3aa: CASLMQGSGNTIYF
abundance: few; v_gene: TRBV5-6; j_gene: TRBJ2-1; d_gene: TRBD1; CDR3nt: TGTGCCAGCAGTGTCGCGACAGGGCCCAATGAGCAGTTCTTC; CDR3aa: CASSVATGPNEQFF
abundance: many; v_gene: TRBV7-6; j_gene: TRBJ2-5; d_gene: .; CDR3nt: TGTGCCAGCAGCTTGTTAAAGGGACGGACGGAGACCCAGTACTTC; CDR3aa: CASSLLKGRTETQYF
abundance: many; v_gene: TRBV29-1; j_gene: TRBJ2-5; d_gene: TRBD1; CDR3nt: TGCAGCGGTCTGACAGGGGGCCAAGAGACCCAGTACTTC; CDR3aa: CSGLTGGQETQYF
abundance: .; v_gene: TRBV10-2; j_gene: TRBJ2-7; d_gene: .; CDR3nt: TGCGCCAGCAGTGGGGGGAAGGGAACCTACGAGCAGTACTTC; CDR3aa: CASSGGKGTYEQYF
abundance: .; v_gene: TRBV3-1; j_gene: TRBJ1-1; d_gene: .; CDR3nt: TGTGCCAGCAGCCAAGATGTGGGACGGAACACTGAAGCTTTCTTT; CDR3aa: CASSQDVGRNTEAFF
abundance: few; v_gene: TRBV29-1; j_gene: TRBJ2-5; d_gene: .; CDR3nt: TGCAGCCCCTCCGGGGTAGATCAAGAGACCCAGTACTTC; CDR3aa: CSPSGVDQETQYF
abundance: many; v_gene: TRBV11-3; j_gene: TRBJ2-2; d_gene: .; CDR3nt: TGTGCCAGCAGCTTAGACTCAAGGAGCTTGACCGGGGAGCTGTTTTTT; CDR3aa: CASSLDSRSLTGELFF
abundance: many; v_gene: TRBV11-2; j_gene: TRBJ2-1; d_gene: .; CDR3nt: TGTGCCAGCAGCTTATTGCCAGGCAACAATGAGCAGTTCTTC; CDR3aa: CASSLLPGNNEQFF
abundance: many; v_gene: TRBV11-2; j_gene: TRBJ2-1; d_gene: .; CDR3nt: TGTGCCAGCAGTCCCGGTTTTGTCTCCTACAATGAGCAGTTCTTC; CDR3aa: CASSPGFVSYNEQFF
abundance: few; v_gene: TRBV7-8; j_gene: TRBJ2-7; d_gene: .; CDR3nt: TGTGCCAGCAGCTTAGCGGGACACTATGACTACTCCTACGAGCAGTACTTC; CDR3aa: CASSLAGHYDYSYEQYF
abundance: few; v_gene: TRBV7-6; j_gene: TRBJ2-1; d_gene: .; CDR3nt: TGTGCCAGCAGCCCCGCCCCCCAGGGAACCAGCTACAATGAGCAGTTCTTC; CDR3aa: CASSPAPQGTSYNEQFF
abundance: many; v_gene: TRBV11-2; j_gene: TRBJ2-1; d_gene: .; CDR3nt: TGTGCCAGCAGCGCACGACTTGACTACAATGAGCAGTTCTTC; CDR3aa: CASSARLDYNEQFF
abundance: many; v_gene: TRBV7-9; j_gene: TRBJ2-4; d_gene: .; CDR3nt: TGTGCCAGCAGCTTAGCCGAGGGTTCCAAAAACATTCAGTACTTC; CDR3aa: CASSLAEGSKNIQYF